Below, one TCR beta chain is given with its context. Its antigen remains undetermined. It has no much larger one-base neighbor in the sample; base qualities were not kept. The sample comes from a study of blood T cell repertoires in COVID-19 (dated by TCRdb to 2020 to 2021). Concerning the study at large: Samples covering the acute and convalescent phases of COVID-19 were provided by collaborators in the United States, Italy and Spain. Samples came from the ongoing ImmuneRACE study (first 160 participants) plus 1,254 subjects from 6 global collaborators. The prospective study material was composed of cDNA or gDNA derived from T cells, B-cell-depleted T cells, or PBMCs. The dataset comprised deeply sampled blood TCRbeta repertoires from subjects exposed to, actively infected with, or recovered from COVID-19. HLA class I and class II types, where available, came from metadata supplied by the sample provider rather than from assay-based typing. A freely available public database, intended as a resource for researchers studying the immune response to SARS-CoV-2, is where the repertoires were released. Nearly every sample came with metadata listing a de-identified subject ID, COVID-19 status, age in years and sex. Results the study describes overall, beyond this receptor: How much clinical and demographic metadata was included differed by source and by participant, and the metadata was provided uncurated.

TCRbeta CDR3 regions were amplified from genomic DNA using the immunoSEQ Assay, a bias-controlled multiplex PCR. The paper's data handling went like this. The number of nucleated cells in each sample was estimated by amplification of reference gene primers within the assay. Sequence reads were collapsed and filtered to measure the absolute abundance of every unique TCRbeta CDR3 rearrangement. For each sample, productive Simpson clonality was calculated by taking the square root of Simpson's diversity index across productive rearrangements. TCRdb retrieved this table from immuneACCESS and kept in-frame rearrangements only. Not all clones are present; in checked studies, unresolved V genes account for under half, and no reason is known for the remainder. That table is the source of V, J and clone size, and D and trimming were worked out from the DNA. The sample profile shows over 250,000 clones; about 89% of them were found once. The ten largest make up about 2.2% of the sample.

At one collaborating source in Seattle, patients were enrolled during active infection and were followed longitudinally through the course of disease. Each collaborating institution followed its own protocols to collect whole blood in K2EDTA tubes. For TCRbeta analysis, collaborator samples were shipped as frozen whole blood, as isolated PBMCs, or as DNA extracted from either sample type. CDR1 is given as MGHRA and CDR2 as YSYEKL, both from the germline V gene. Relative to germline, V is 3 bases shorter and J is 5 bases shorter, with 16 bases between their ends. The CDR3 numbers 15 residues from cysteine through phenylalanine. Here the CDR3 DNA is all that survives: 45 bases in frame from base 1.

Sequenced sample: peripheral blood. The chain is assembled from TRBV4-1 and TRBJ1-1, and TRBD1 may be the D gene, going by 6 matching bases. This receptor was obtained from a woman aged 30 to 39 with COVID-19, enrolled during active disease. The sequenced DNA: TGCGCCAGCAGCCATACGTCTGGGGGCTTGACTGAAGCTTTCTTT. It translates as CASSHTSGGLTEAFF.